This is a list of T cell receptor beta chains from one sample in a study of blood T cell repertoires in COVID-19. Clones were sequenced by immunoSEQ multiplex PCR, and TCRdb holds only the in-frame ones, with some missing. The sample contains about 320,000 clones, 85% to 95% of which appear only once. Sequences were obtained from PBMCs or T cells enriched from blood (not recorded which). These receptors all stem from a woman aged 25 to 39 who had been exposed to COVID-19. Both conserved end residues are part of each CDR3. A D gene is named only where the DNA matches it firmly.

j_call d_call v_call cdr3_aa cdr3_nt
TRBJ1-5 TRBD1 TRBV2 CASRPDRGEAKNQPQHF TGTGCCAGCAGACCGGACAGGGGTGAAGCAAAAAATCAGCCCCAGCATTTT
TRBJ1-5 TRBD1 TRBV6-6 CASTLGQASNQPQHF TGTGCCAGCACCCTCGGACAGGCCAGCAATCAGCCCCAGCATTTT
TRBJ1-5 NA TRBV1 CTSSRYSNQPQHF TGCACCAGCAGCCGTTATAGCAATCAGCCCCAGCATTTT
TRBJ1-4 NA TRBV6-5 CASSYTGSVGEKLFF TGTGCCAGCAGTTATACAGGGAGTGTTGGTGAAAAACTGTTTTTT
TRBJ1-2 TRBD1 TRBV2 CASSEGTGGLYGYTF TGTGCCAGCAGTGAAGGGACAGGGGGCCTCTATGGCTACACCTTC
TRBJ2-7 TRBD2 TRBV4-2 CASSQKLAGGPDSLYEQYF TGTGCCAGCAGCCAAAAACTAGCGGGGGGGCCTGACAGTTTGTACGAGCAGTACTTC
TRBJ1-2 NA TRBV7-9 CASSLGGDHYGYTF TGTGCCAGCAGCTTAGGCGGGGACCACTATGGCTACACCTTC
TRBJ2-5 TRBD1 TRBV6-1 CASSEARDRGRRQETQYF TGTGCCAGCAGTGAAGCGCGGGACAGGGGGCGAAGACAAGAGACCCAGTACTTC
TRBJ2-5 TRBD2 TRBV4-1 CASSGGLAAGGTQYF TGCGCCAGCAGCGGGGGACTAGCGGCAGGGGGGACCCAGTACTTC
TRBJ1-4 NA TRBV6-1 CASSELLGVGDLSEKLFF TGTGCCAGCAGTGAACTGTTGGGGGTTGGGGACTTGAGTGAAAAACTGTTTTTT